This T cell receptor beta chain was documented in a study of T cells in Graves' hyperthyroidism and ophthalmopathy. This clonotype was picked up many times. Germline V lookup: CDR1 MNHNS, CDR2 SASEGT. CDR3 length: 15 residues. Trimming cost V 5 bases and J 7 bases; bases outside gene matches: 14. The CDR3 regions of TCR beta were amplified from RNA transcripts. The primer set for the first-round RT-PCR of the TCR CDR3 was HTBI. Using its own MiXCR run on the multiplex PCR reads, TCRdb lists one record per CDR3 protein. Found here are more than 350,000 distinct CDR3 sequences, roughly 15% of them singletons; the top ten hold under 25%.

This receptor was obtained from a woman aged 55-69 years with Graves' ophthalmopathy. The V gene is TRBV6-1, the J gene TRBJ2-7, with 7 bases lining up with TRBD1. Material: blood. CDR3 residues: CASSFTGTAAWEQYF. Written as DNA, the CDR3 is TGTGCCAGCAGTTTTACCGGGACAGCGGCCTGGGAGCAGTACTTC.